The 12 T cell receptor beta chains reported below all come from one sample, sequenced in a study of cytomegalovirus exposure and HLA in healthy donors. This PCR relied on a set of 60 Vbeta primers and 13 Jbeta primers. Using immunoSEQ multiplex PCR, the repertoire was profiled, and TCRdb retains in-frame clones only, with some absent. The sample has about 85,000 clones, about 80% seen once. Material for sequencing was PBMCs. Receptors were obtained from a woman between 45 and 60 years old in good health and CMV-seropositive.

This rearrangement joins TRBV11-2 to TRBJ2-7; possibly TRBD1 for D (6 bases). From germline, CDR1 is SGHAT and CDR2 FQNNGV. This CDR3 comprises 15 residues. Between the trimmed V and J ends, which lost 7 bases and 5 bases, there was a span of 21 bases. The CDR3 here is CASTIAFQGKNEQYF. CDR3 sequence (DNA): TGTGCCAGCACCATAGCCTTTCAGGGGAAAAACGAGCAGTACTTC. Filled out from reference TRBV11-2 and TRBJ2-7, the complete variable domain reads EAGVAQSPRYKIIEKRQSVAFWCNPISGHATLYWYQQILGQGPKLLIQFQNNGVVDDSQLPKDRFSAERLKGVDSTLKIQPAKLEDSAVYLCASTIAFQGKNEQYFGPGTRLTVT.

This clone came up a few times. The chain is built from TRBV5-6 and TRBJ2-3, with 7 bases that match TRBD2. The V gene end was trimmed by 4 bases and the J gene end by 5 bases; junction bases not matched to a gene: 13. This CDR3 region has 16 residues. Germline CDR1 SGHDT, CDR2 YYEEEE. The CDR3 DNA reads TGTGCCAGCAGCGCCAGAGACTCCCCGGGGGGAGATACGCAGTATTTT. It specifies CASSARDSPGGDTQYF.

The chain couples TRBV7-9 to TRBJ1-6; the match to TRBD1 covers 9 bases. The CDR3 is 13 residues long. The trim removed 6 bases at V and 7 bases at J, leaving 1 base unmatched. CDR1 SEHNR and CDR2 FQNEAQ come from the germline V gene (reference sequence). CDR3 sequence: CASRGQGNSPLHF. The CDR3 DNA sequence: TGTGCCAGCAGAGGACAGGGGAATTCACCCCTCCACTTT.

The chain has TRBV6-1 and TRBJ2-6; D is unclear. Germline V gene sequence: CDR1 MNHNS, CDR2 SASEGT. The CDR3 totals 19 residues. Trimming shortened V by 4 bases and J by 0 bases, and 19 bases separated the two germline ends. Here the CDR3 DNA reads TGTGCCAGCAGTGGCCCCTCCCCAGGTCCCGGCTCTGGGGCCAACGTCCTGACTTTC. This codes for CASSGPSPGPGSGANVLTF.

The genes are TRBV6-5 and TRBJ2-5; 12 bases are shared with TRBD2. This CDR3 is 15 amino acids long. Germline CDR1 is MNHEY and CDR2 is SVGAGI. V shed 4 bases, J shed 4 bases, and the junction held 4 bases outside the gene matches. The CDR3 DNA sequence: TGTGCCAGCAGTTCTAGCGGGGGGGGCGTAGAGACCCAGTACTTC. This gives the protein CASSSSGGGVETQYF.

In this sample, this clone turned up once. The chain is built from TRBV18 and TRBJ2-7, with 15 bases fitting TRBD2. The germline V gene encodes CDR1 KGHSH and CDR2 LQKENI. V shed 3 bases and J 3 bases; nucleotides not matched to a gene: 9. The CDR3 extends over 18 amino acids. The CDR3 region is CASSPGLAGGPNGYEQYV. As DNA, the CDR3 is TGTGCCAGCTCACCTGGACTAGCGGGAGGGCCGAACGGCTACGAGCAGTACGTC.

CDR3 region: CASSDQGNTGELFF. CDR3 in DNA: TGTGCCAGCAGTGATCAGGGGAACACCGGGGAGCTGTTTTTT. The gene calls are TRBV2 and TRBJ2-2; TRBD1 might be the D (5 bases). Germline-derived CDR1 and CDR2 are SNHLY and FYNNEI. V was cut by 3 bases and J by 1 base, with 6 bases left in between. This CDR3 has 14 amino acids.

J is TRBJ1-1 and V is TRBV7-3; weak D call: TRBD1 (5 bases). This CDR3 contains 16 residues. Between the trimmed V and J ends, which lost 0 bases and 7 bases, there was a span of 18 bases. The germline V gene encodes CDR1 SGHTA and CDR2 FQGTGA. As DNA, the CDR3 is TGTGCCAGCAGCTTAACGTTTCTAGGGGCGGGGAATGAAGCTTTCTTT. It specifies CASSLTFLGAGNEAFF.

The J gene is TRBJ1-1, the V gene TRBV6-1, with D hard to call. V was pared by 6 bases and J by 7 bases, with 9 bases between. Germline-derived CDR1 and CDR2 are MNHNS and SASEGT. The CDR3 is 11 residues long. The CDR3 sequence: CASRLGLEAFF. CDR3 DNA sequence: TGTGCCAGCAGGCTTGGACTTGAAGCTTTCTTT.

This clone was recorded once. The J gene is TRBJ2-3, the V gene TRBV6-5; 7 nucleotides agree with TRBD2. The CDR3 has 16 amino acids. V gave up 0 bases and J gave up 6 bases; unmatched junction bases: 9. Germline CDR1 is MNHEY and CDR2 is SVGAGI. The CDR3 here is CASSYSTVGREDTQYF. CDR3 nucleotides: TGTGCCAGCAGTTACTCGACAGTAGGGCGGGAGGATACGCAGTATTTT.

V gene TRBV7-6 combines with J gene TRBJ1-2; the match to TRBD1 covers 9 bases. The CDR3 loop spans 13 amino acids. Unmatched junction bases numbered 1, after V lost 5 bases and J lost 3 bases. Germline CDR1 reads SGHVS; CDR2 reads FNYEAQ. CDR3 DNA: TGTGCCAGCAGCCGACAGGGGGACTATGGCTACACCTTC. Its translation: CASSRQGDYGYTF. Full variable domain (rest looked up from reference TRBV7-6 and TRBJ1-2): GAGVSQSPRYKVTKRGQDVALRCDPISGHVSLYWYRQALGQGPEFLTYFNYEAQQDKSGLPNDRFSAERPEGSISTLTIQRTEQRDSAMYRCASSRQGDYGYTFGSGTRLTVV.

This chain joins TRBV7-9 and TRBJ1-2; 8 nucleotides line up with TRBD1. Germline-derived CDR1 and CDR2 are SEHNR and FQNEAQ (reference sequence). V shed 5 bases and J 7 bases; nucleotides not matched to a gene: 9. The CDR3 extends over 14 amino acids. CDR3 loop: CASSIMTGAGGYTF. Here the CDR3 DNA reads TGTGCCAGCAGCATAATGACAGGGGCAGGTGGCTACACCTTC. Together with reference TRBV7-9 and TRBJ1-2, the CDR3 gives the full variable domain: DTGVSQNPRHKITKRGQNVTFRCDPISEHNRLYWYRQTLGQGPEFLTYFQNEAQLEKSRLLSDRFSAERPKGSFSTLEIQRTEQGDSAMYLCASSIMTGAGGYTFGSGTRLTVV.